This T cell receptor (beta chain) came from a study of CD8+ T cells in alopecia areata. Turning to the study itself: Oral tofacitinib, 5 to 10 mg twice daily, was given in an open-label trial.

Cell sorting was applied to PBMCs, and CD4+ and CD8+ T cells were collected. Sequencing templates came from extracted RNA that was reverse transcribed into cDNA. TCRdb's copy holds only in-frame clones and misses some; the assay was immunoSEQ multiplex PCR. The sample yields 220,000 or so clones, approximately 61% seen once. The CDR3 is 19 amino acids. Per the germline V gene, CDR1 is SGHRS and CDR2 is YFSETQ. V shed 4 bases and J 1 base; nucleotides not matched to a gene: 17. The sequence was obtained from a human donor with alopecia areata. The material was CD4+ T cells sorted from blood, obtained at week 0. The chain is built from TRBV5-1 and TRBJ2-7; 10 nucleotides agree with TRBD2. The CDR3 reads CASSPLRASGGLGSYEQYF. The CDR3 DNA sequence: TGCGCCAGCAGCCCTCTTAGGGCTAGCGGGGGCCTCGGGTCCTACGAGCAGTACTTC.